This T cell receptor (beta chain) comes out of a study of patients and donors after allogeneic stem cell transplantation. A single record per CDR3 protein comes from TCRdb applying MiXCR to the RT-PCR reads. Of about 960,000 distinct CDR3 sequences in the sample, under 20% are singletons; the top ten hold around 5.5%. The length of the CDR3 is 16 residues. Germline lookup yields CDR1 MGHDK and CDR2 SYGVNS. V shed 8 bases, J shed 5 bases, and the junction held 12 bases outside the gene matches. The sample consisted of blood, either unsorted or a sorted T cell fraction (not recorded which). The sequence was collected from a human donor who was either an allogeneic HSCT recipient or a stem cell or donor lymphocyte infusion donor (not recorded which). It is not recorded whose cells these are; they may come from a transplant donor. The chain couples TRBV25-1 to TRBJ2-1; 10 nucleotides match TRBD2. In DNA, the CDR3 is TGTGCCAGCCAGTCACCTTGGACTAGCGGTAACAATGAGCAGTTCTTC. It specifies CASQSPWTSGNNEQFF.